A single sample gave rise to the 16 T cell receptor beta chains below, sequenced in a study of regulatory T cells in long-lasting Graves disease. Noted time point: newly diagnosed GD, antithyroid drugs for less than 3 months. The TCR library was made from RNA that had been extracted from PBMCs in TRIzol. To make TCR beta libraries, researchers used iRepertoire HTBI primers and Arm-PCR of CDR3 regions. TCRdb ran MiXCR on the multiplex PCR reads and lists one entry per CDR3 protein. This sample carries approximately 400,000 distinct CDR3 sequences, 10% to 15% of them seen once, and the ten largest clones take 15% to 20%. This same sample was also taken into another study, of T cells in Graves' hyperthyroidism and ophthalmopathy.

Sequencing used peripheral blood mononuclear cells (PBMCs), obtained at new diagnosis, from a patient treated with antithyroid drugs. The origin of the receptors is a woman aged 18-35 years with Graves disease.

This clonotype has a count of ten or more. The V and J genes are TRBV20-1 and TRBJ1-2; no definite D call. V was cut by 7 bases and J by 4 bases, with 13 bases left in between. This CDR3 has 12 residues. Per germline, CDR1 DFQATT and CDR2 SNEGSKA (reference sequence). CDR3 loop: CSDLSLRYGYTF. The CDR3 coding sequence is TGCAGTGATCTATCGCTGCGCTATGGCTACACCTTC.

The chain joins TRBV9 to TRBJ1-4; D might be TRBD1 (5 bases). CDR1 and CDR2 (germline): SGDLS, YYNGEE. Trimming removed 4 bases from V and 10 bases from J, with 17 bases in between. The CDR3 extends over 14 amino acids. In nucleotides, the CDR3 is TGTGCCAGCAGCCCCTTGGGGGGGGAAGGAAAACTGTTTTTT. Encoded protein: CASSPLGGEGKLFF.

The genes are TRBV13 and TRBJ2-5; D is undetermined. Trimming removed 0 bases from V and 1 base from J, with 9 bases in between. CDR3 length: 15 residues. Looked up from germline, CDR1 is PRHDT and CDR2 is FYEKMQ (reference sequence). In nucleotides, the CDR3 is TGTGCCAGCAGCTTAGGCCGTGCGGTCCAAGAGACCCAGTACTTC. As protein: CASSLGRAVQETQYF. Full variable domain (remainder filled in from reference TRBV13 and TRBJ2-5): AAGVIQSPRHLIKEKRETATLKCYPIPRHDTVYWYQQGPGQDPQFLISFYEKMQSDKGSIPDRFSAQQFSDYHSELNMSSLELGDSALYFCASSLGRAVQETQYFGPGTRLLVL.

This clonotype was detected ten times or more. The chain couples TRBV20-1 to TRBJ2-1; weak D call: TRBD2 (6 bases). The CDR3 is 14 residues long. Germline CDR1 and CDR2: DFQATT and SNEGSKA (reference sequence). V was shortened by 3 bases and J by 8 bases, with 17 bases between the two germline ends. CDR3 in amino acids: CSARDSGENYEQFF. The CDR3 nucleotides read TGCAGTGCTAGGGACTCGGGGGAAAATTATGAGCAGTTCTTC.

This clonotype has a count of ten or more. The chain employs TRBV7-9 and TRBJ2-1; weak D call: TRBD2 (6 bases). The CDR3 runs 16 residues. The V and J ends lost 3 bases and 7 bases respectively, with 19 bases between them. Germline CDR1 and CDR2: SEHNR and FQNEAQ (reference sequence). The CDR3 DNA follows: TGTGCCAGCAGCTTTGAACTAGCTGGTCCAGGAAATGAGCAGTTCTTC. Encoded protein: CASSFELAGPGNEQFF.

This clonotype has just a few counts. This chain uses TRBV14 with TRBJ2-7; D remains unclear. V was clipped by 8 bases and J by 0 bases, with 14 bases between them. The CDR3 consists of 14 residues. Germline CDR1 and CDR2: SGHDN and FVKESK. The CDR3: CASGSGRTSYEQYF. The CDR3 DNA is TGTGCCAGCGGTTCTGGGCGGACCTCCTACGAGCAGTACTTC. The full variable domain, in which reference TRBV14 and TRBJ2-7 provide the parts outside the CDR3, is EAGVTQFPSHSVIEKGQTVTLRCDPISGHDNLYWYRRVMGKEIKFLLHFVKESKQDESGMPNNRFLAERTGGTYSTLKVQPAELEDSGVYFCASGSGRTSYEQYFGPGTRLTVT.

Many counts were recorded for this clonotype. This chain connects TRBV28 to TRBJ1-3; the D is unclear. Trimming cost V 6 bases and J 3 bases, with 12 bases left between them. The germline V gene encodes CDR1 MDHEN and CDR2 SYDVKM. The CDR3 length is 14 residues. The CDR3 protein is CASSSRDYGNTIYF. CDR3 nucleotide sequence: TGTGCCAGCAGCTCCCGGGATTATGGAAACACCATATATTTT.

This clonotype was seen repeatedly, ten times or more. The chain has TRBV29-1 and TRBJ1-2, with unresolved D. Looked up from germline, CDR1 is SQVTM and CDR2 is ANQGSEA. There are 14 residues in the CDR3. The V end lost 4 bases, the J end lost 6 bases, and 18 bases lay between the germline ends. Here the CDR3 reads CSVVRAPAVDGYTF. In DNA form, the CDR3 reads TGCAGCGTTGTTCGGGCCCCAGCGGTTGATGGCTACACCTTC.

There are a few counts of this clonotype. J is TRBJ2-1 and V is TRBV27, with D possibly TRBD1 on 6 matching bases. This CDR3 spans 15 amino acids. Germline V lookup: CDR1 MNHEY, CDR2 SMNVEV (reference sequence). Deletions cut 4 bases from V and 0 bases from J, with 10 bases between. In DNA, the CDR3 is TGTGCCAGCAGTTCCGACAGGACCTCCTACAATGAGCAGTTCTTC. This sequence encodes CASSSDRTSYNEQFF.

This clonotype was observed once. The CDR3 region is CASSYSTRGGSNQPQHF. The CDR3 DNA follows: TGTGCCAGCAGTTACTCGACCAGGGGAGGGAGCAATCAGCCCCAGCATTTT. V gene TRBV6-5 combines with J gene TRBJ1-5, with a tentative D call TRBD1 (6 bases). CDR3 length: 17 residues. The germline CDR1 and CDR2 sequences are MNHEY and SVGAGI. The V and J ends lost 0 bases and 1 base respectively, with 13 bases between them.

V usage is TRBV10-3 and J usage is TRBJ2-7; D remains unclear. CDR3 length equals 15 residues. V was trimmed by 2 bases and J by 5 bases, leaving 16 bases between them. The germline V gene encodes CDR1 ENHRY and CDR2 SYGVKD. The CDR3 region is CAISEGTGPLDEQYF. In DNA, the CDR3 is TGTGCCATCAGTGAGGGAACCGGGCCCTTAGACGAGCAGTACTTC.

There are many counts of this clonotype. This rearrangement joins TRBV9 to TRBJ2-7; 9 positions match TRBD2. The CDR3 has 14 residues. Germline CDR1 reads SGDLS; CDR2 reads YYNGEE. J gave up 2 bases and V 4 bases, and 4 bases lay outside the gene matches. The CDR3 sequence: CASSISGRAYEQYF. The CDR3 nucleotides are TGTGCCAGCAGCATTAGCGGGAGAGCCTACGAGCAGTACTTC.

The genes are TRBV28 and TRBJ2-3; 8 positions agree with TRBD2. The V gene end was trimmed by 6 bases and the J gene end by 4 bases; junction bases not matched to a gene: 15. The germline CDR1 and CDR2 sequences are MDHEN and SYDVKM. This CDR3 spans 17 amino acids. This CDR3 reads CASRRPLPSGRADTQYF. In DNA form, the CDR3 reads TGTGCCAGCAGACGCCCCCTTCCTAGCGGGCGAGCAGATACGCAGTATTTT.

In its sample, this clonotype was seen a few times. This may be a read error, as it is one base from a much larger clone. The chain carries TRBV7-2 and TRBJ1-2; a weak D match, TRBD1 (5 bases). Germline lookup yields CDR1 SGHTA and CDR2 FQGNSA. CDR3 size: 14 residues. The CDR3 reads CAGSPGPTNYGYTF. CDR3 nucleotides: TGTGCCGGCAGTCCGGGACCTACTAACTATGGCTACACCTTC.

This clonotype was recorded at least ten times. V gene TRBV20-1 combines with J gene TRBJ2-1; tentatively, D is TRBD1 (6 bases). V gave up 6 bases and J gave up 8 bases, with 23 bases separating them. This CDR3 is built from 15 residues. CDR1 and CDR2 (germline): DFQATT, SNEGSKA (reference sequence). The CDR3 DNA reads TGCAGTGCCTCCTTGGGGACATCCTTCAGGGATGAGCAGTTCTTC. Residues: CSASLGTSFRDEQFF.

This clonotype has only a few counts. The chain is built from TRBV6-5 and TRBJ2-2; D perhaps matches TRBD2 (6 bases). V was clipped by 2 bases and J by 7 bases, with 14 bases between them. Germline values: CDR1 MNHEY, CDR2 SVGAGI. The CDR3 is made up of 15 amino acids. CDR3 residues: CASSYAVGAGGELFF. DNA for the CDR3: TGTGCCAGCAGTTACGCGGTGGGAGCGGGCGGGGAGCTGTTTTTT.